This TCR beta chain was recorded in a study of blood T cell repertoires in COVID-19. The CDR3 consists of 14 residues. Germline CDR1 LNHNV, CDR2 YYDKDF (reference sequence). V shed 5 bases and J 6 bases; nucleotides not matched to a gene: 4. Some clones are missing from TCRdb's copy, which holds only in-frame ones; the method was immunoSEQ multiplex PCR. Among fewer than 200,000 clones listed, approximately 85% were seen once. Material for sequencing was peripheral blood. This TCR came from a man aged 60 to 75 who had recovered from COVID-19. The V call is TRBV15, the J call TRBJ2-1; 10 bases align to TRBD2. CDR3 in DNA: TGTGCCACCAGCCCAGCGGGGGGGCGCAATGAGCAGTTCTTC. This gives the protein CATSPAGGRNEQFF.